These 19 T cell receptor beta chains share one sample of origin, sequenced in a study of blood T cell repertoires in COVID-19. Clones were read by immunoSEQ multiplex PCR, and TCRdb kept only the in-frame ones, dropping some. The sample shows more than 200,000 clones, 75% to 90% of them seen only once. Source material: PBMCs or T cells enriched from blood (not recorded which). The source is a woman between 25 and 40 years old who had recovered from COVID-19.

The chain has TRBV11-3 and TRBJ2-1; D is possibly TRBD2 (5 bases). The ends were cut back, 4 bases at V and 0 bases at J, with 13 bases in the middle. Germline CDR1 SGHNT, CDR2 YENEEA. CDR3 length equals 16 residues. This CDR3 reads CASSSTTSSSYNEQFF. The CDR3 nucleotides are TGTGCCAGCAGCTCGACCACTAGTAGCTCCTACAATGAGCAGTTCTTC. The full variable domain, its missing parts supplied by reference TRBV11-3 and TRBJ2-1, is EAGVVQSPRYKIIEKKQPVAFWCNPISGHNTLYWYLQNLGQGPELLIRYENEEAVDDSQLPKDRFSAERLKGVDSTLKIQPAELGDSAVYLCASSSTTSSSYNEQFFGPGTRLTVL.

CDR3 sequence: CASSTGTGVWSYTF. The DNA of the CDR3 is TGTGCCAGCAGCACCGGGACAGGGGTCTGGAGCTACACCTTC. This chain connects TRBV27 to TRBJ1-2; TRBD1 matches 10 bases. Germline loops: CDR1 MNHEY, CDR2 SMNVEV (reference sequence). V trimming: 6 bases; J trimming: 9 bases; junction bases outside the gene matches: 10. The CDR3 loop spans 14 amino acids.

This chain joins TRBV5-1 and TRBJ1-2, with no clear D. The CDR3 contains 14 residues. Germline CDR1 and CDR2: SGHRS and YFSETQ. The V end lost 3 bases, the J end lost 3 bases, and 12 bases lay between the germline ends. The CDR3 bases are TGCGCCAGCAGCTCAAATGACATCTACTATGGCTACACCTTC. It translates to CASSSNDIYYGYTF.

The rearrangement links TRBV7-2 to TRBJ2-7; 7 bases line up with TRBD2. With V trimmed by 0 bases and J by 2 bases, 4 bases remained unmatched. The CDR3 has 15 amino acids. Germline CDR1 and CDR2: SGHTA and FQGNSA. The CDR3 sequence: CASSLAAGVPYEQYF. CDR3 DNA: TGTGCCAGCAGCTTAGCGGCGGGAGTCCCCTACGAGCAGTACTTC. Variable domain in full (rest from reference TRBV7-2 and TRBJ2-7): GAGVSQSPSNKVTEKGKDVELRCDPISGHTALYWYRQSLGQGLEFLIYFQGNSAPDKSGLPSDRFSAERTGGSVSTLTIQRTQQEDSAVYLCASSLAAGVPYEQYFGPGTRLTVT.

This rearrangement joins TRBV28 to TRBJ1-5; D gene ambiguous. Trimming stripped 2 bases from V and 0 bases from J, with 23 bases between. Germline V gene data show CDR1 as MDHEN and CDR2 as SYDVKM. The CDR3 is 20 amino acids. The CDR3 DNA reads as TGTGCCAGCAGTTTACGAAAACCGACTACTAGATTAGATAGCAATCAGCCCCAGCATTTT. Amino acid sequence: CASSLRKPTTRLDSNQPQHF.

The rearrangement joins TRBV27 to TRBJ2-7, with 10 bases that match TRBD2. CDR1 is MNHEY, CDR2 SMNVEV, per germline (reference sequence). This CDR3 has 14 amino acids. Trimming removed 7 bases from V and 5 bases from J; junction bases left unmatched: 8. The CDR3 coding sequence is TGTGCCAGCATGCCGGGACTAGCGCCCGACGAGCAGTACTTC. It encodes CASMPGLAPDEQYF.

This clone came up once. CDR3 region: CASSLEGGRGYYGYTF. CDR3 sequence (DNA): TGTGCCAGCAGCTTGGAAGGGGGACGTGGGTACTATGGCTACACCTTC. The rearrangement links TRBV5-6 to TRBJ1-2; the D gene is possibly TRBD1 (6 bases). Between the trimmed V and J ends, which lost 0 bases and 3 bases, there was a span of 15 bases. From germline, CDR1 is SGHDT and CDR2 YYEEEE. The CDR3 sequence is 16 residues long.

This chain links TRBV28 with TRBJ1-1; TRBD1 aligns across 10 bases. The trim removed 5 bases at V and 6 bases at J, leaving 3 bases unmatched. CDR1 MDHEN and CDR2 SYDVKM come from the germline V gene. The CDR3 has 13 residues. CDR3 region: CASSLGTGAEAFF. CDR3 DNA sequence: TGTGCCAGCAGTCTCGGGACAGGGGCTGAAGCTTTCTTT.

The chain has TRBV4-2 and TRBJ2-3; 12 positions match TRBD2. This CDR3 comprises 18 residues. Per the germline V gene, CDR1 is LGHNA and CDR2 is YNFKEQ. The ends lost 0 bases at V and 0 bases at J; junction bases unmatched: 4. The CDR3 here is CASSQDGTSGLSTDTQYF. CDR3 sequence (DNA): TGTGCCAGCAGCCAAGACGGGACTAGCGGGCTTAGCACAGATACGCAGTATTTT.

The rearrangement links TRBV15 to TRBJ2-3; 9 nucleotides match TRBD2. The V gene's germline CDR1 is LNHNV and CDR2 YYDKDF (reference sequence). The CDR3 spans 18 residues. After removal of 7 bases from V and 0 bases from J, the junction contained 14 bases not matched to a gene. CDR3 DNA sequence: TGTGCCACCACGTCCTGGGGTAGCGGGAGACTTAGCACAGATACGCAGTATTTT. Encoded protein: CATTSWGSGRLSTDTQYF.

This chain connects TRBV7-2 to TRBJ2-1; TRBD2 agrees at 14 bases. The CDR3 runs to 14 residues. Germline V gene data show CDR1 as SGHTA and CDR2 as FQGNSA. V was clipped by 5 bases and J by 12 bases; unmatched bases: 6. The CDR3 protein is CASSTPGLAGGQFF. As DNA, the CDR3 is TGTGCCAGCAGCACCCCAGGACTAGCGGGAGGGCAGTTCTTC.

This chain links TRBV27 with TRBJ2-2, with TRBD1 matching over 11 bases. The CDR3 has 17 amino acids. J was trimmed by 6 bases and V by 1 base; bases with no gene match: 7. CDR1 and CDR2 from the germline V gene are MNHEY and SMNVEV (reference sequence). This chain's CDR3 is CASSLWGQGGIAGELFF. In DNA form, the CDR3 reads TGTGCCAGCAGTTTATGGGGACAGGGGGGAATCGCCGGGGAGCTGTTTTTT.

This sequence joins TRBV5-8 and TRBJ1-1; 7 bases match TRBD1. V was clipped by 3 bases and J by 4 bases; unmatched bases: 6. CDR1 is SGHTS and CDR2 is YDEGEE in the germline V gene. The CDR3 spans 14 residues. The CDR3 region has the DNA TGTGCCAGCAGCTCAAGGGGGCTGGTCACTGAAGCTTTCTTT. As protein: CASSSRGLVTEAFF. Using reference TRBV5-8 and TRBJ1-1 for the parts outside the CDR3, the full variable domain is EAGVTQSPTHLIKTRGQQATLRCSPISGHTSVYWYQQALGLGLQFLLWYDEGEERNRGNFPPRFSGRQFPNYSSELNVNALELEDSALYLCASSSRGLVTEAFFGQGTRLTVV.

The V gene is TRBV5-1, the J gene TRBJ1-3, with D possibly being TRBD1 (6 bases). CDR3 size: 16 residues. Trimming shortened V by 0 bases and J by 2 bases, and 12 bases separated the two germline ends. CDR1 is SGHRS and CDR2 is YFSETQ in the germline V gene. CDR3 in amino acids: CASSLVPGGTGNTIYF. The CDR3 coding sequence is TGCGCCAGCAGCTTGGTCCCGGGGGGCACTGGAAACACCATATATTTT. The variable domain in full, completed from reference TRBV5-1 and TRBJ1-3, reads KAGVTQTPRYLIKTRGQQVTLSCSPISGHRSVSWYQQTPGQGLQFLFEYFSETQRNKGNFPGRFSGRQFSNSRSEMNVSTLELGDSALYLCASSLVPGGTGNTIYFGEGSWLTVV.

The chain is built from TRBV2 and TRBJ2-3; possibly TRBD2 for D (5 bases). The CDR3 is 15 amino acids. Per germline, CDR1 SNHLY and CDR2 FYNNEI. The V end lost 3 bases, the J end lost 8 bases, and 18 bases lay between the germline ends. The CDR3 nucleotides read TGTGCCAGCAGTGAGGAGGCTAGTTCCAGCGGTACGCAGTATTTT. It codes for CASSEEASSSGTQYF. Supplemented by reference TRBV2 and TRBJ2-3, the full variable domain reads EPEVTQTPSHQVTQMGQEVILRCVPISNHLYFYWYRQILGQKVEFLVSFYNNEISEKSEIFDDQFSVERPDGSNFTLKIRSTKLEDSAMYFCASSEEASSSGTQYFGPGTRLTVL.

This sequence joins TRBV28 and TRBJ2-7; maybe TRBD1 (5 bases). The germline V and J ends were trimmed by 2 bases and 3 bases, with 20 bases remaining between them. Germline CDR1 and CDR2: MDHEN and SYDVKM. CDR3 length: 17 amino acids. CDR3 bases: TGTGCCAGCAGTTTAAAAGCTGGGGCAGGGCCCCACTACGAGCAGTACTTC. As protein: CASSLKAGAGPHYEQYF.

The V call is TRBV6-2 or TRBV6-3, the J call TRBJ2-1; 10 bases align to TRBD2. CDR1 MNHEY and CDR2 SVGEGT come from the germline V gene. V was pared by 5 bases and J by 5 bases, with 18 bases of the junction left unmatched. The CDR3 is 19 amino acids. In nucleotides, the CDR3 is TGTGCCAGCAGTCATATCCGGGCTAGCGGGAGTAGTGCCCACAATGAGCAGTTCTTC. Protein: CASSHIRASGSSAHNEQFF.

V usage is TRBV3-1 (or the pseudogene TRBV3-2) and J usage is TRBJ1-5, with 7 bases fitting TRBD1. Germline assignment: CDR1 LGHDT and CDR2 YNNKEL (reference sequence). V shed 6 bases and J 7 bases; nucleotides not matched to a gene: 9. This CDR3 is 14 amino acids long. CDR3: CASSRGQARQPQHF. CDR3 in DNA: TGTGCCAGCAGTCGCGGACAGGCCCGGCAGCCCCAGCATTTT.

CDR3 protein: CASSQATFAGLAGASYEQYF. The DNA of the CDR3 is TGTGCCAGCAGCCAAGCAACCTTTGCGGGACTAGCGGGAGCCTCCTACGAGCAGTACTTC. The J gene is TRBJ2-7, the V gene TRBV4-2; 14 nucleotides match TRBD2. CDR1 and CDR2 from the germline V gene are LGHNA and YNFKEQ. V was clipped by 1 base and J by 0 bases; unmatched bases: 11. The CDR3 is made up of 20 amino acids.